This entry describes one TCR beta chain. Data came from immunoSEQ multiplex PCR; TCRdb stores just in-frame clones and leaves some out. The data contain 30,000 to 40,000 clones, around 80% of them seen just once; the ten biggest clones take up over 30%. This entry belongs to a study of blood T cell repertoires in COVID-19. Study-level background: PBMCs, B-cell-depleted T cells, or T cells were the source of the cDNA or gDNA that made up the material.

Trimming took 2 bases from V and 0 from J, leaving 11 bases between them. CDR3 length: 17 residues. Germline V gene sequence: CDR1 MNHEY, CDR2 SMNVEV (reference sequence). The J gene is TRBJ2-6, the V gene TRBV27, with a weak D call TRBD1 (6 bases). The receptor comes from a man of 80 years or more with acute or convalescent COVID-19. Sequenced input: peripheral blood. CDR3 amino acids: CASSLTGTYSGANVLTF. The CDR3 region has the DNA TGTGCCAGCAGTTTAACAGGGACGTACTCTGGGGCCAACGTCCTGACTTTC.